This entry lists 22 T cell receptor beta chains sequenced from one sample in a study of spatial heterogeneity in lung cancer (dated by TCRdb to between 2018 and 2021). The meaning of the sample's time point label: sample taken at primary tumor resection. The library was produced with 5' RACE. The sample was run on a NextSeq 500. TCRdb took the public reads, trimmed them with fastp at Q25, ran MiXCR for clone calling and kept in-frame beta chains. Each CDR3 protein appears once, grouped with its most common genes and DNA. The sample table holds more than 30,000 distinct CDR3 sequences, of which more than 4.5% were seen once. The top ten hold about 25% of the sample. Sequenced material: PBMCs, taken at surgery. The receptors shown here come from a female donor with early-stage non-small cell lung cancer.

This clonotype appeared many times. J is TRBJ2-1 and V is TRBV3-1; no firm D call. Trimming took 0 bases from V and 8 from J, leaving 8 bases between them. CDR3 length: 13 amino acids. CDR1 and CDR2 from the germline V gene are LGHDT and YNNKEL (reference sequence). CDR3: CASSQDGRDEQFF. Written as DNA, the CDR3 is TGTGCCAGCAGCCAAGATGGTCGAGATGAGCAGTTCTTC.

This clonotype was detected ten times or more. The V gene is TRBV6-2 or TRBV6-3, the J gene TRBJ2-1, with 8 bases matching TRBD1. Germline loops: CDR1 MNHEY, CDR2 SVGEGT. This CDR3 is built from 14 residues. Germline trimming cut 7 bases from V and 2 bases from J; bases unmatched to any gene: 4. The CDR3 is CASTGTGAYNEQFF. The CDR3 bases are TGTGCCAGCACCGGGACAGGAGCCTACAATGAGCAGTTCTTC.

This clonotype was counted a few times. This chain uses TRBV6-2 or TRBV6-3 with TRBJ1-5, with a weak D call TRBD1 (5 bases). The CDR3 consists of 15 residues. The germline V and J ends were trimmed by 6 bases and 4 bases, with 16 bases remaining between them. Germline V CDR1 and CDR2: MNHEY, SVGEGT. The CDR3 sequence: CASSPQGRLNQPQHF. CDR3 bases: TGTGCCAGCAGCCCCCAGGGCAGGCTGAATCAGCCCCAGCATTTT.

This clonotype showed up just a few times. V is TRBV2 and J is TRBJ2-7; no reliable D call. The length of the CDR3 is 14 residues. In germline, CDR1 is SNHLY, CDR2 FYNNEI. The V gene lost 6 bases and the J gene lost 3 bases, with 15 bases spanning the gap. The chain's CDR3 is CASSDKGLYYEQYF. In DNA, the CDR3 is TGTGCCAGCAGCGACAAGGGTCTTTACTACGAGCAGTACTTC.

This clonotype was seen at least ten times. V usage is TRBV6-2 or TRBV6-3 and J usage is TRBJ1-1; D call uncertain. The CDR3 has 13 amino acids. With 2 bases removed from V and 1 base from J, the gap between germline ends came to 5 bases. Germline V lookup: CDR1 MNHEY, CDR2 SVGEGT. The CDR3 spells CASSYGTNTEAFF. CDR3 sequence (DNA): TGTGCCAGCAGTTACGGCACGAACACTGAAGCTTTCTTT.

This clonotype was recorded at least ten times. The chain employs TRBV5-4 and TRBJ2-1; D is undetermined. CDR1 and CDR2 (germline): SGHNT, YYREEE (reference sequence). The length of the CDR3 is 13 residues. The V and J ends lost 4 bases and 7 bases respectively, with 12 bases between them. The CDR3 sequence is CASSLRSGNEQFF. Here the CDR3 DNA reads TGTGCCAGCAGCCTCCGATCTGGGAATGAGCAGTTCTTC.

This clonotype was seen repeatedly, ten times or more. J is TRBJ2-1 and V is TRBV5-4, with TRBD2 identical over 7 bases. CDR1 SGHNT and CDR2 YYREEE come from the germline V gene (reference sequence). V was clipped by 3 bases and J by 7 bases; unmatched bases: 4. The CDR3 spans 13 residues. CDR3: CASSSSGGNEQFF. The DNA for the CDR3 is TGTGCCAGCAGCTCTAGCGGAGGGAATGAGCAGTTCTTC.

In its sample, this clonotype was seen a few times. V usage is TRBV10-3 and J usage is TRBJ1-2, with D unclear. Germline V lookup: CDR1 ENHRY, CDR2 SYGVKD. Trimming took 2 bases from V and 4 from J, leaving 8 bases between them. The CDR3 extends over 13 amino acids. Here the CDR3 reads CAISEIGIYGYTF. CDR3 sequence (DNA): TGTGCCATCAGTGAGATCGGGATCTATGGCTACACCTTC.

In this sample, this clonotype turned up a few times. This chain connects TRBV20-1 to TRBJ2-7; D unresolved. CDR3 length: 15 amino acids. Trimming took 2 bases from V and 2 from J, leaving 16 bases between them. CDR1 DFQATT and CDR2 SNEGSKA come from the germline V gene (reference sequence). CDR3 in DNA: TGCAGTGCTAGAAGGGCGGCAGAACTTACCTACGAGCAGTACTTC. Protein sequence: CSARRAAELTYEQYF.

This sequence joins TRBV11-3 and TRBJ2-6; 8 nucleotides align to TRBD1. The germline V gene has CDR1 SGHNT and CDR2 YENEEA. This CDR3 spans 17 amino acids. The V gene end was trimmed by 1 base and the J gene end by 2 bases; junction bases not matched to a gene: 4. CDR3 sequence reads: CASSLGQGKPGANVLTF. The CDR3, as DNA: TGTGCCAGCAGCTTAGGACAGGGGAAGCCTGGGGCCAACGTCCTGACTTTC.

This clonotype was seen ten or more times. This chain links TRBV15 with TRBJ2-5; D remains ambiguous. V gave up 2 bases and J gave up 2 bases, with 6 bases separating them. The CDR3 is 13 residues long. Germline V gene data show CDR1 as LNHNV and CDR2 as YYDKDF (reference sequence). CDR3 coding DNA: TGTGCCACCAGCAGACACCTTCAAGAGACCCAGTACTTC. Its protein is CATSRHLQETQYF.

This clonotype was recorded many times. The chain has TRBV11-2 and TRBJ2-7; tentatively, D is TRBD1 (5 bases). CDR1 is SGHAT and CDR2 is FQNNGV in the germline V gene. This CDR3 is 14 amino acids long. V was clipped by 3 bases and J by 3 bases, with 12 bases between them. The CDR3 here is CASSFDRPYYEQYF. The CDR3 region has the DNA TGTGCCAGCAGCTTTGACAGACCATACTACGAGCAGTACTTC.

The V call is TRBV12-1, the J call TRBJ1-1; the table's D call, TRBD1, has no DNA check behind it. TRBV12-1 is noted as a pseudogene. This CDR3 spans 15 amino acids. The CDR3 DNA follows: TGTGCCAGCAGCTTCGAACAGGGGTTGAACACTGAAGCTTTCTTT. This codes for CASSFEQGLNTEAFF.

This clonotype was observed at least ten times. This chain links TRBV15 with TRBJ2-1; tentative D call: TRBD1 (5 bases). The CDR3 has 13 amino acids. Trimming removed 1 base at V and 5 bases at J, with 6 bases between. Germline V gene sequence: CDR1 LNHNV, CDR2 YYDKDF (reference sequence). CDR3: CATSRGRDNEQFF. The CDR3, as DNA: TGTGCCACCAGCAGAGGCAGGGACAATGAGCAGTTCTTC.

This clonotype was counted many times. This chain links TRBV7-2 with TRBJ1-1, with D possibly matching TRBD1 (5 bases). The CDR3 covers 13 residues. The germline V gene has CDR1 SGHTA and CDR2 FQGNSA. V shed 0 bases and J shed 6 bases, with 8 bases lying between them. In DNA, the CDR3 is TGTGCCAGCAGCTTAGCCGCAGGGCCTGAAGCTTTCTTT. Protein sequence: CASSLAAGPEAFF.

The chain combines TRBV12-3 or TRBV12-4 with TRBJ2-2, with D unresolved. The CDR3 totals 13 residues. Deletions cut 6 bases from V and 7 bases from J, with 12 bases between. The chain's CDR3 is CASSPLKLGELFF. The CDR3 DNA reads as TGTGCCAGCAGCCCCCTTAAGCTCGGGGAGCTGTTTTTT.

The chain joins TRBV19 to TRBJ2-4; 9 bases align to TRBD1. The CDR3 spans 16 residues. Germline V gene data show CDR1 as LNHDA and CDR2 as SQIVND (reference sequence). Trimming took 9 bases from V and 0 from J; bases not matched to a gene: 9. This CDR3 is CASDTGTGLAKNIQYF. CDR3 DNA sequence: TGTGCCAGCGACACCGGGACAGGGTTAGCCAAAAACATTCAGTACTTC.

The sample holds many counts of this clonotype. The chain recombines TRBV4-1 with TRBJ1-2, with D perhaps matching TRBD1 (5 bases). Germline loops: CDR1 MGHRA, CDR2 YSYEKL. CDR3 length equals 15 residues. Trimming left V 0 bases short and J 4 bases short, with 12 bases between. In nucleotides, the CDR3 is TGCGCCAGCAGCCAAGAGCCTACAGGATTCTATGGCTACACCTTC. Translating it yields CASSQEPTGFYGYTF.

Ten or more counts support this clonotype. This chain connects TRBV7-8 to TRBJ2-5, with TRBD2 identical over 7 bases. Germline CDR1 and CDR2: SGHVS and FQNEAQ. After removal of 5 bases from V and 1 base from J, the junction contained 7 bases not matched to a gene. The CDR3 has 15 residues. The CDR3 loop is CASSVAGTTQETQYF. In nucleotides, the CDR3 is TGTGCCAGCAGCGTTGCCGGGACTACCCAAGAGACCCAGTACTTC.

The chain carries TRBV7-3 and TRBJ2-4; possibly TRBD1 for D (5 bases). The germline CDR1 and CDR2 sequences are SGHTA and FQGTGA. The V end was cut by 2 bases, the J end by 15 bases, with 20 bases between. The CDR3 spans 14 residues. This chain's CDR3 is CASSLVRPGRVGYF. CDR3 DNA: TGTGCCAGCAGCTTAGTTCGGCCAGGGCGCGTCGGGTACTTC.

This clonotype was counted many times. The chain links TRBV19 to TRBJ1-1; perhaps TRBD1 as D (5 bases). This CDR3 has 15 residues. CDR1 LNHDA and CDR2 SQIVND come from the germline V gene (reference sequence). V was trimmed by 7 bases and J by 0 bases, leaving 15 bases between them. DNA of the CDR3: TGTGCCAGTACCAAATCCCCAGGGCTGAACACTGAAGCTTTCTTT. Its protein product is CASTKSPGLNTEAFF.

This clonotype was seen at least ten times. The chain is built from TRBV3-1 and TRBJ2-2; weak D call: TRBD1 (6 bases). CDR1 and CDR2 (germline): LGHDT, YNNKEL (reference sequence). The V end lost 2 bases, the J end lost 5 bases, and 6 bases lay between the germline ends. This CDR3 has 13 residues. For the CDR3, the DNA is TGTGCCAGCAGCCAAACAGGGACCGGGGAGCTGTTTTTT. Translation: CASSQTGTGELFF.